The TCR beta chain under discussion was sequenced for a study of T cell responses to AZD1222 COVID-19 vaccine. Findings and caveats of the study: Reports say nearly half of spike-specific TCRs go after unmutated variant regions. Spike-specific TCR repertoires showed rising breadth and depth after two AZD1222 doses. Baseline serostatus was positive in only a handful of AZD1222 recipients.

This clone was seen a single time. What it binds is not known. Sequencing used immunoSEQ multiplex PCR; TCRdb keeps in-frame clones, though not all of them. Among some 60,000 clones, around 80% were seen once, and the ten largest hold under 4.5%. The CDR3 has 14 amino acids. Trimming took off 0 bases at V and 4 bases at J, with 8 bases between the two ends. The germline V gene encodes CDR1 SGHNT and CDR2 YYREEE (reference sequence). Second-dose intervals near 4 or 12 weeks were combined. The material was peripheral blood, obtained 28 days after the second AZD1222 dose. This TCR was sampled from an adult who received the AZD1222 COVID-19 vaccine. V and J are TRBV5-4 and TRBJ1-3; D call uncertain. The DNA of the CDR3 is TGTGCCAGCAGCTTGGCAGGCGGCGGAAACACCATATATTTT. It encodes CASSLAGGGNTIYF.